This T cell receptor (beta chain) emerged from a study of blood T cell repertoires in COVID-19. About the research overall: Spain, Italy and the United States supplied samples that represented acute and convalescent COVID-19.

In germline, CDR1 is SQVTM, CDR2 ANQGSEA. Trimming took off 2 bases at V and 2 bases at J, with 31 bases between the two ends. The CDR3 extends over 21 amino acids. Some clones are missing from TCRdb's copy, which holds only in-frame ones; the method was immunoSEQ multiplex PCR. The sample includes 45,000 or so clones, 85% to 90% seen only once; the top ten take 2.1%. The receptor comes from an elderly woman with COVID-19, enrolled during active disease. The sequenced sample consisted of peripheral blood. The rearrangement uses TRBV29-1 and TRBJ1-5, with D perhaps matching TRBD1 (5 bases). CDR3 coding DNA: TGCAGCGTTGAATTTCCGGCGACCGGGCAGGGAATGGCAAATGGCAATCAGCCCCAGCATTTT. Translated: CSVEFPATGQGMANGNQPQHF.